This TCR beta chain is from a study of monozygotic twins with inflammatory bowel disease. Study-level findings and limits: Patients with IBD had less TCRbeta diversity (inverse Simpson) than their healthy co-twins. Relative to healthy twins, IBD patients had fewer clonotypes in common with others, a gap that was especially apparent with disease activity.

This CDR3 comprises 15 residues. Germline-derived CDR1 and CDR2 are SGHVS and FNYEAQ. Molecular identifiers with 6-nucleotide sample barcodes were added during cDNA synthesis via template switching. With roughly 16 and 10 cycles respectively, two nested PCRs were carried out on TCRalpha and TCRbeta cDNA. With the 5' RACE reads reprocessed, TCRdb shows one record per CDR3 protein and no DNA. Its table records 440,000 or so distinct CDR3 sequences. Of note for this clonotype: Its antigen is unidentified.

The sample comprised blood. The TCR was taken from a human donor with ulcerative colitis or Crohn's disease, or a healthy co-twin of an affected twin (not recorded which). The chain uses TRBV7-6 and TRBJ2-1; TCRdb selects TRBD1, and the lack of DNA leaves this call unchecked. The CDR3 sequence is CASSTDSRWAGEQFF.